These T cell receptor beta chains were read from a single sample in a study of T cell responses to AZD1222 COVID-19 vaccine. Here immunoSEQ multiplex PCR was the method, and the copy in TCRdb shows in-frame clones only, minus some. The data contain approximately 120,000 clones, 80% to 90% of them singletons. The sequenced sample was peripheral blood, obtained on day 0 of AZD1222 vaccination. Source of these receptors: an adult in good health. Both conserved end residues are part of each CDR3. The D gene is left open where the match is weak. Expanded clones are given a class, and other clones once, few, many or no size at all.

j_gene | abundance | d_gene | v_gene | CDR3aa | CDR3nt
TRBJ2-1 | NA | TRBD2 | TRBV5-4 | CASSLQAGEAYNEQFF | TGTGCCAGCAGCTTACAAGCGGGAGAAGCCTACAATGAGCAGTTCTTC
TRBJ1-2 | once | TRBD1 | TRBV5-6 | CASRTNRGPYYGYTF | TGTGCCAGCAGGACAAATAGGGGGCCTTACTATGGCTACACCTTC
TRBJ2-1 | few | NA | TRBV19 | CASSIGLVRGGNEQFF | TGTGCCAGTAGTATCGGCCTGGTTAGGGGTGGCAATGAGCAGTTCTTC
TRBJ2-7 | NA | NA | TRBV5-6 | CASSLYTTYEQYF | TGTGCCAGCAGCCTATATACAACTTACGAGCAGTACTTC
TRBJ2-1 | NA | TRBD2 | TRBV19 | CASEPGLAGNNEQFF | TGTGCCAGTGAGCCGGGACTAGCGGGCAACAATGAGCAGTTCTTC
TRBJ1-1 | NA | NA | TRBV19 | CASSKERGVGEDFF | TGTGCCAGTAGTAAAGAACGGGGGGTAGGTGAGGATTTCTTT
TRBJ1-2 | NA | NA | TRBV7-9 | CASSLARSSYYGYTF | TGTGCCAGCAGCTTAGCGAGGTCGAGTTACTATGGCTACACCTTC
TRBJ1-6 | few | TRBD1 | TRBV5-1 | CASSPGQVNNSPLHF | TGCGCCAGCAGCCCCGGACAGGTTAATAATTCACCCCTCCACTTT
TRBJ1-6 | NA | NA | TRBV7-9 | CASSLSTVSYNSPLHF | TGTGCCAGCAGCTTATCGACAGTTTCCTATAATTCACCCCTCCACTTT
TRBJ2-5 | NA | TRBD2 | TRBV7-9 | CASTPGGGTIAGQETQYF | TGTGCCAGCACCCCGGGAGGGGGTACAATAGCTGGCCAAGAGACCCAGTACTTC
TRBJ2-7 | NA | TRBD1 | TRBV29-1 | CSVVLQGAGEQYF | TGCAGCGTTGTCCTACAGGGGGCGGGTGAGCAGTACTTC
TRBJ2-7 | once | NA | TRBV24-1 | CATSVGPSYEQYF | TGTGCCACCAGTGTAGGACCCTCCTACGAGCAGTACTTC
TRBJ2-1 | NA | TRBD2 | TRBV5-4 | CASSWTSGSSYNEQFF | TGTGCCAGCAGCTGGACTAGCGGGAGCTCCTACAATGAGCAGTTCTTC
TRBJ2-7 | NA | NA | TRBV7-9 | CASSYGPPDTYEQYF | TGTGCCAGCAGCTACGGTCCCCCCGACACCTACGAGCAGTACTTC
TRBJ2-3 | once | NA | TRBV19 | CASIGSLGDTDTQYF | TGTGCCAGTATAGGGAGTTTGGGAGACACAGATACGCAGTATTTT
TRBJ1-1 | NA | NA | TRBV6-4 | CASSETRGPDAEAFF | TGTGCCAGCAGTGAAACTCGGGGGCCGGATGCTGAAGCTTTCTTT
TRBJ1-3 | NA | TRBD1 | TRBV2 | CASSKRPLDRGLGNTIYF | TGTGCCAGCAGTAAACGACCTCTAGACAGGGGGCTCGGAAACACCATATATTTT
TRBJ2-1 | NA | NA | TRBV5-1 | CASSYGPLADEQFF | TGCGCCAGCAGCTATGGGCCACTAGCTGATGAGCAGTTCTTC
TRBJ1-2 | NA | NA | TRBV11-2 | CASSQRRSGGYGYTF | TGTGCCAGCAGCCAGAGGCGATCGGGGGGCTATGGCTACACCTTC
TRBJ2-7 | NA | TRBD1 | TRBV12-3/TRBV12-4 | CASSQDRFYEQYF | TGTGCCAGCAGTCAGGACAGGTTCTACGAGCAGTACTTC
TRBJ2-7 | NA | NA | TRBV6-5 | CASSNSDGAIEQYF | TGTGCCAGCAGTAATTCGGACGGAGCCATCGAGCAGTACTTC
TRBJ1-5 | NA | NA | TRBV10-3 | CATHPSPLNSNQPQHF | TGTGCCACCCACCCCTCCCCACTAAATAGCAATCAGCCCCAGCATTTT
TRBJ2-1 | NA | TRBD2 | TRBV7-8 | CASSLLAGGSSYNEQFF | TGTGCCAGCAGCTTACTAGCGGGGGGAAGCTCCTACAATGAGCAGTTCTTC
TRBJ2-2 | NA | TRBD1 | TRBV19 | CASSSPGTGGTGELFF | TGTGCCAGTAGTTCACCCGGGACAGGGGGCACCGGGGAGCTGTTTTTT
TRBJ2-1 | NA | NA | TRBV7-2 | CASSSWAIKGSYNEQFF | TGTGCCAGCAGCTCCTGGGCCATAAAGGGGTCCTACAATGAGCAGTTCTTC
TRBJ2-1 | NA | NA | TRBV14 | CASSQGYNEQFF | TGTGCCAGCAGCCAAGGATACAATGAGCAGTTCTTC
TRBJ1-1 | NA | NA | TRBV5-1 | CASSQDPMNTEAFF | TGCGCCAGCAGCCAGGATCCCATGAACACTGAAGCTTTCTTT
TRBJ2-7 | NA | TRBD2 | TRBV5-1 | CASSLELAVSYEQYF | TGCGCCAGCAGCTTGGAACTAGCGGTCTCCTACGAGCAGTACTTC
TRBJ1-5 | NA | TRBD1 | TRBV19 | CASTPDRNQPQHF | TGTGCCAGTACCCCGGACAGGAATCAGCCCCAGCATTTT
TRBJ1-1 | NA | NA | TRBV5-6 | CASSLVGRQNTEAFF | TGTGCCAGCAGCTTGGTTGGTCGGCAGAACACTGAAGCTTTCTTT
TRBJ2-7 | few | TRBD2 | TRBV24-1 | CATSPGGGGYEQYF | TGTGCCACCAGCCCGGGGGGGGGCGGATACGAGCAGTACTTC
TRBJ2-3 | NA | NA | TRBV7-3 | CASSVSRGNPGGTDTQYF | TGTGCCAGCAGCGTCAGCCGCGGGAACCCTGGGGGCACAGATACGCAGTATTTT
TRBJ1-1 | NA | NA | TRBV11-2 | CASNLGRSNTEAFF | TGTGCCAGCAACCTGGGGCGGTCGAACACTGAAGCTTTCTTT
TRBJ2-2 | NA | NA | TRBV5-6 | CASRWGRNTGELFF | TGTGCCAGCAGGTGGGGGAGGAACACCGGGGAGCTGTTTTTT
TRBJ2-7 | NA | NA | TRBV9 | CASSVDVTRSSYEQYF | TGTGCCAGCAGCGTAGATGTGACTAGAAGCTCCTACGAGCAGTACTTC
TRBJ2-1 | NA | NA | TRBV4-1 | CASSRGGPLGYNEQFF | TGCGCCAGCAGCCGGGGCGGGCCCCTGGGTTACAATGAGCAGTTCTTC
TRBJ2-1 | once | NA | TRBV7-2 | CASSRGAYNEQFF | TGTGCCAGCAGCCGCGGGGCCTACAATGAGCAGTTCTTC
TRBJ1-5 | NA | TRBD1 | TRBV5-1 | CASSSGQVDQPQHF | TGCGCCAGCAGCTCTGGACAGGTAGATCAGCCCCAGCATTTT
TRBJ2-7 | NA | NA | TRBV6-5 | CASSQYPGQSYEQYF | TGTGCCAGCAGTCAATACCCGGGTCAGTCCTACGAGCAGTACTTC
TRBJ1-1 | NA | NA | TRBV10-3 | CAISETGPGTEAFF | TGTGCCATCAGTGAGACAGGGCCGGGCACTGAAGCTTTCTTT
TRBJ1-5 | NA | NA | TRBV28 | CASSFQGPLLWDNQPQHF | TGTGCCAGCAGTTTCCAGGGGCCATTATTGTGGGACAATCAGCCCCAGCATTTT
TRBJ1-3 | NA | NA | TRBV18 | CASSPRQIGNTIYF | TGTGCCAGCTCACCACGACAGATTGGAAACACCATATATTTT
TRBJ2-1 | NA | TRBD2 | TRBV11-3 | CASSLAWTSGNEQFF | TGTGCCAGCAGCTTAGCTTGGACTAGCGGCAATGAGCAGTTCTTC
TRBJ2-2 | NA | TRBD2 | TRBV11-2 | CASSLGLAGANTGELFF | TGTGCCAGTAGCTTAGGACTAGCGGGAGCGAACACCGGGGAGCTGTTTTTT
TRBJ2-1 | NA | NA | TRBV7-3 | CASSFYGPRSYNEQFF | TGTGCCAGCAGCTTTTACGGGCCCCGCTCCTACAATGAGCAGTTCTTC
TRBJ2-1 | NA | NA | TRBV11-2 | CASSRRNEQFF | TGTGCCAGCAGTCGGAGGAATGAGCAGTTCTTC
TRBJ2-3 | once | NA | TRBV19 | CASTLGGTDTQYF | TGTGCCAGTACCCTAGGAGGCACAGATACGCAGTATTTT
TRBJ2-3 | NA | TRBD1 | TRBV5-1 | CASSIGQGSGTDTQYF | TGCGCCAGCAGCATAGGACAGGGTTCCGGGACAGATACGCAGTATTTT
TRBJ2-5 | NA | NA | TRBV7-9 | CASSARQPRVESQETQYF | TGTGCCAGCAGCGCCAGACAGCCCAGGGTAGAAAGCCAAGAGACCCAGTACTTC